Listed here is a single T cell receptor (beta chain). The data derive from a study of control samples from healthy donors and cancer patients. CDR3 length: 15 residues. Germline V gene data show CDR1 as MNHEY and CDR2 as SMNVEV (reference sequence). V shed 5 bases and J shed 0 bases, with 11 bases lying between them. Profiling relied on immunoSEQ multiplex PCR, and the TCRdb table lists in-frame clones only, not all of them. The table records 20,000 or so clones, about 88% of them present only once. The J gene is TRBJ1-3, the V gene TRBV27; D is uncertain. Input material: PBMCs. The sequence was collected from a woman aged 55-70 years with head and neck cancer. Written as DNA, the CDR3 is TGTGCCAGCAGTCGTGCGGGAGGCTCTGGAAACACCATATATTTT. Its translation is CASSRAGGSGNTIYF.